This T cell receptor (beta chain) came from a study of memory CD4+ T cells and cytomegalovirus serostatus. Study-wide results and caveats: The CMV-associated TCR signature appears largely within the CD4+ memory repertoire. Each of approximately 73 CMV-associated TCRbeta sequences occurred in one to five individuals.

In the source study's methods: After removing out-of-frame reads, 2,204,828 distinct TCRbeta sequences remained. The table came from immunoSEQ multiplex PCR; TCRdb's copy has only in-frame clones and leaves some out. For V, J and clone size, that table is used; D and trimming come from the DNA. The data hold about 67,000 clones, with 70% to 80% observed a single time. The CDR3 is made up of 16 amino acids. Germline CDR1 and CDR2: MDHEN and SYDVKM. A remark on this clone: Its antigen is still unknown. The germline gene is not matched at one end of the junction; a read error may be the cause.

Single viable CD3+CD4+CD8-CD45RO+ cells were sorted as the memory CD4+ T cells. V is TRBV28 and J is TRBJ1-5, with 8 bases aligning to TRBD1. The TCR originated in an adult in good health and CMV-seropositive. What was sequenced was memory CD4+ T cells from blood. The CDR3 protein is CATVGGTGISYQPQHF. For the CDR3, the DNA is TGTGCCACCGTTGGGGGGACAGGAATTAGCTATCAGCCCCAGCATTTT.